This TCR beta chain comes out of a study of Ad26.COV2.S vaccination and SARS-CoV-2 variants. Whole-study results and caveats: Vaccinated individuals (as opposed to placebo recipients) had higher spike-specific TCR breadth.

Remarks on this clone: Its antigen is currently unknown.

Sequencing used immunoSEQ multiplex PCR; TCRdb keeps in-frame clones, though not all of them. The sample carries over 110,000 clones, 86% recorded once. The sequencing here drew on peripheral blood, taken after recovery from COVID-19. This clonotype was sampled from a human donor who had recovered from COVID-19.

CDR3: CASSVEPGQAQETQYF. For the CDR3, the DNA is TGTGCCAGCAGCGTAGAGCCTGGACAGGCCCAAGAGACCCAGTACTTC. The chain combines TRBV9 with TRBJ2-5; 7 bases are shared with TRBD1. The CDR3 sequence is 16 residues long. Germline V lookup: CDR1 SGDLS, CDR2 YYNGEE. The V and J ends lost 0 bases and 1 base, in that order; junction bases with no gene match: 6.